The 20 T cell receptor beta chains below come from one sample, sequenced in a study. Assay used: immunoSEQ multiplex PCR; TCRdb lists only in-frame clones, some missing. The table lists 40,000 to 55,000 clones, 85% to 95% of them singletons. The sequenced sample consisted of PBMCs. These receptors all stem from a man aged 35-49 years with rheumatoid arthritis.

The chain uses TRBV5-1 and TRBJ2-1; the match to TRBD2 covers 7 bases. The length of the CDR3 is 16 residues. V was clipped by 4 bases and J by 4 bases; unmatched bases: 11. The germline V gene encodes CDR1 SGHRS and CDR2 YFSETQ. CDR3 amino acids: CASSRERERIYNEQFF. The CDR3 DNA sequence: TGCGCCAGCAGCCGTGAGCGGGAACGGATATACAATGAGCAGTTCTTC.

The chain links TRBV6-1 to TRBJ1-2; D is undetermined. This CDR3 comprises 13 residues. V was trimmed by 2 bases and J by 5 bases, leaving 9 bases between them. Germline lookup yields CDR1 MNHNS and CDR2 SASEGT. The CDR3 coding sequence is TGTGCCAGCAGTGAACGGTCACCTTATGGCTACACCTTC. This sequence encodes CASSERSPYGYTF.

This chain links TRBV2 with TRBJ2-1; D may match TRBD1 or TRBD2 (5 bases each). The V end lost 4 bases, the J end lost 8 bases, and 15 bases lay between the germline ends. The CDR3 runs 14 residues. The germline gives CDR1 SNHLY, CDR2 FYNNEI. CDR3 nucleotide sequence: TGTGCCAGCAGTGCCGGGACCCTAACGGATGAGCAGTTCTTC. It translates to CASSAGTLTDEQFF.

The V and J genes are TRBV6-1 and TRBJ1-1, with D maybe TRBD1 (5 bases). There are 14 residues in the CDR3. Germline V gene data show CDR1 as MNHNS and CDR2 as SASEGT. V lost 1 base and J lost 4, with 10 bases in between. The DNA for the CDR3 is TGTGCCAGCAGTGAAGGGGGGTCTCGCACTGAAGCTTTCTTT. Protein product: CASSEGGSRTEAFF.

This chain joins TRBV7-3 and TRBJ1-6; 8 bases are a match to TRBD1. Looked up from germline, CDR1 is SGHTA and CDR2 is FQGTGA. The CDR3 is 14 residues long. Trimming cost V 6 bases and J 4 bases; bases outside gene matches: 2. CDR3 sequence: CASSGTGYNSPLHF. The CDR3 coding sequence is TGTGCCAGCAGTGGGACAGGATATAATTCACCCCTCCACTTT.

The chain carries TRBV7-6 and TRBJ1-2; D perhaps matches TRBD1 (6 bases). Trimming pared 5 bases from V and 5 bases from J, leaving 12 bases between. Germline CDR1 SGHVS, CDR2 FNYEAQ. This CDR3 spans 13 amino acids. CDR3: CASSPGAGYGYTF. CDR3 sequence (DNA): TGTGCCAGCAGCCCAGGGGCAGGGTATGGCTACACCTTC.

V usage is TRBV19 and J usage is TRBJ2-2; D is uncertain. The CDR3 runs to 13 residues. Germline CDR1 is LNHDA and CDR2 is SQIVND (reference sequence). V was shortened by 11 bases and J by 5 bases, with 15 bases between the two germline ends. CDR3: CAYQASGTGELFF. The CDR3, as DNA: TGTGCCTACCAAGCATCCGGGACCGGGGAGCTGTTTTTT.

The J gene is TRBJ1-1, the V gene TRBV5-6, with 8 bases identical to TRBD1. Germline V gene data show CDR1 as SGHDT and CDR2 as YYEEEE. The ends lost 4 bases at V and 3 bases at J; junction bases unmatched: 5. The CDR3 spans 14 residues. CDR3 DNA sequence: TGTGCCAGCAGCCCGACAGGGGAGGACACTGAAGCTTTCTTT. It specifies CASSPTGEDTEAFF.

This clone was counted once. This rearrangement joins TRBV24-1 to TRBJ1-4, with TRBD1 matching 7 bases. There are 15 residues in the CDR3. The junction had 7 bases not matched to a gene; V was cut back by 2 bases and J by 8 bases. Germline V gene data show CDR1 as KGHDR and CDR2 as SFDVKD. Here the CDR3 reads CATSDWRQGREKLFF. Here the CDR3 DNA reads TGTGCCACCAGTGATTGGAGACAGGGAAGAGAAAAACTGTTTTTT.

The chain combines TRBV3-1 (or the pseudogene TRBV3-2) with TRBJ2-7; 7 nucleotides match TRBD1. Germline V gene lookup returns CDR1 LGHDT and CDR2 YNNKEL (reference sequence). V shed 1 base, J shed 6 bases, and the junction held 12 bases outside the gene matches. The CDR3 contains 16 residues. The CDR3 DNA is TGTGCCAGCAGCCAAGCAGTGGTGACAGGGAAAACCGAGCAGTACTTC. Residues: CASSQAVVTGKTEQYF.

This clone came up a few times. The rearrangement uses TRBV4-1 and TRBJ1-3, with 7 bases that match TRBD1. Losses at the gene ends were 2 bases for V and 1 base for J; bases not matched to a gene: 11. CDR1 and CDR2 from the germline V gene are MGHRA and YSYEKL. This CDR3 region has 18 residues. CDR3 in amino acids: CASSQTYRTGSSGNTIYF. The CDR3 DNA is TGCGCCAGCAGCCAAACTTACCGGACAGGATCATCTGGAAACACCATATATTTT.

The V call is TRBV28, the J call TRBJ1-5; D is ambiguous. The CDR3 contains 12 residues. V was trimmed by 6 bases and J by 7 bases, leaving 10 bases between them. Germline values: CDR1 MDHEN, CDR2 SYDVKM. CDR3 in amino acids: CASRDPAQPQHF. DNA of the CDR3: TGTGCCAGCAGAGACCCGGCACAGCCCCAGCATTTT.

The chain uses TRBV6-5 and TRBJ2-1; D might be TRBD2 (6 bases). V shed 6 bases and J shed 2 bases, with 14 bases lying between them. Germline V lookup: CDR1 MNHEY, CDR2 SVGAGI. The CDR3 runs 15 residues. CDR3 residues: CASSKRESAYNEQFF. CDR3 nucleotides: TGTGCCAGCAGCAAACGGGAGAGCGCCTACAATGAGCAGTTCTTC.

The CDR3 protein is CASSLRTGGTNEQFF. CDR3 in DNA: TGCGCCAGCAGTCTTCGGACAGGGGGTACAAATGAGCAGTTCTTC. The rearrangement links TRBV23-1 to TRBJ2-1; 10 bases fit TRBD1. TRBV23-1 is known as an ORF, though its function is uncertain. This CDR3 spans 15 amino acids. The J segment lost 7 bases and the V segment lost 4 bases, leaving 7 bases of the junction unmatched.

This clone occurred a few times. V and J are TRBV5-4 and TRBJ1-2; 8 bases agree with TRBD1. V was pared by 0 bases and J by 4 bases, with 8 bases of the junction left unmatched. Germline CDR1 reads SGHNT; CDR2 reads YYREEE (reference sequence). This CDR3 comprises 16 residues. CDR3 region: CASSLGMGQAIYGYTF. The CDR3 nucleotides read TGTGCCAGCAGCTTGGGTATGGGACAGGCTATCTATGGCTACACCTTC.

This clone was seen a handful of times. The DNA for the CDR3 is TGTGCCAGCAGTGGTCCGAGACCCCAGGGGGAGAGACTGTTTTTT. Translation: CASSGPRPQGERLFF. The gene calls are TRBV2 and TRBJ1-4; 7 positions match TRBD1. The V gene's germline CDR1 is SNHLY and CDR2 FYNNEI. The length of the CDR3 is 15 residues. With V trimmed by 4 bases and J by 13 bases, 15 bases remained unmatched.

The rearrangement links TRBV19 to TRBJ2-1, with TRBD2 matching 9 bases. Trimming removed 1 base from V and 2 bases from J; junction bases left unmatched: 0. The CDR3 spans 15 residues. CDR1 and CDR2 from the germline V gene are LNHDA and SQIVND (reference sequence). CDR3 in DNA: TGTGCCAGTAGTATAGGACTAGCGGCCTACAATGAGCAGTTCTTC. Its protein is CASSIGLAAYNEQFF.

The chain couples TRBV6-5 to TRBJ1-2, with 8 bases fitting TRBD1. Germline CDR1 is MNHEY and CDR2 is SVGAGI. V was clipped by 2 bases and J by 8 bases; unmatched bases: 10. The CDR3 is made up of 15 amino acids. CDR3 sequence: CASSYRQGTVKGYTF. CDR3 DNA sequence: TGTGCCAGCAGTTACCGACAGGGGACCGTCAAAGGCTACACCTTC.

The rearrangement uses TRBV6-5 and TRBJ2-2; D may correspond to TRBD1 or TRBD2 (5 bases each). The CDR3 covers 15 residues. Germline V gene data show CDR1 as MNHEY and CDR2 as SVGAGI. The V end lost 7 bases, the J end lost 3 bases, and 15 bases lay between the germline ends. Written as DNA, the CDR3 is TGTGCCAGCAAAGGGGCCTCCGGGGACACCGGGGAGCTGTTTTTT. As protein: CASKGASGDTGELFF.

The genes are TRBV5-6 and TRBJ1-5; possibly TRBD1 for D (5 bases). Germline CDR1 reads SGHDT; CDR2 reads YYEEEE. This CDR3 has 16 amino acids. Trimming took 4 bases from V and 2 from J, leaving 16 bases between them. Here the CDR3 DNA reads TGTGCCAGCAGCCTCGGGGCTCGATTAGGCAATCAGCCCCAGCATTTT. Its protein product is CASSLGARLGNQPQHF. The complete variable domain, with remaining parts taken from reference TRBV5-6 and TRBJ1-5, reads DAGVTQSPTHLIKTRGQQVTLRCSPKSGHDTVSWYQQALGQGPQFIFQYYEEEERQRGNFPDRFSGHQFPNYSSELNVNALLLGDSALYLCASSLGARLGNQPQHFGDGTRLSIL.